A selection of T cell receptor beta chains follows, all from one sample in a study of response to subunit inactivated influenza vaccine. TCRdb re-called the RT-PCR reads through MiXCR, storing one row per CDR3 protein. The sample holds roughly 500,000 distinct CDR3 sequences, 15% to 20% seen once. Sequenced material: CD4+ T cells sorted from PBMCs, taken roughly 24 months after vaccination. The receptors were gathered from a man aged 50 to 75 who received an inactivated influenza vaccine. CDR3s include the opening cysteine and the closing phenylalanine or tryptophan. The order of the fields is CDR3 protein, CDR3 DNA, D gene, CDR3 length, clone size, V gene, J gene. A D gene is named only where the DNA matches it firmly. Size values are once, few and many counts, or a class for expanded clones, and some rows have none.

cdr3_aa: CASSSGPDRTDTQYF; cdr3_nt: TGTGCCAGCAGCTCGGGCCCAGACCGCACAGATACGCAGTATTTT; d_call: NA; cdr3_length: 15; clone_size: few; v_call: TRBV11-2; j_call: TRBJ2-3
cdr3_aa: CASSLFPTGEGGNTIYF; cdr3_nt: TGCGCCAGCAGCTTGTTCCCGACAGGGGAAGGTGGAAACACCATATATTTT; d_call: TRBD1; cdr3_length: 17; clone_size: many; v_call: TRBV5-1; j_call: TRBJ1-3
cdr3_aa: CASKIQGLSDTGGYTF; cdr3_nt: TGTGCCAGCAAAATCCAGGGCTTATCGGACACAGGTGGCTACACCTTC; d_call: NA; cdr3_length: 16; clone_size: NA; v_call: TRBV27; j_call: TRBJ1-2
cdr3_aa: CASTPGLDSYEQYF; cdr3_nt: TGTGCCAGCACGCCGGGACTAGATTCCTACGAGCAGTACTTC; d_call: TRBD2; cdr3_length: 14; clone_size: few; v_call: TRBV11-1; j_call: TRBJ2-7
cdr3_aa: CSAREGWASGGRVTDTQYF; cdr3_nt: TGCAGTGCAAGAGAGGGTTGGGCTAGCGGGGGCCGGGTCACAGATACGCAGTATTTT; d_call: TRBD2; cdr3_length: 19; clone_size: few; v_call: TRBV20-1; j_call: TRBJ2-3
cdr3_aa: CASSQRLGVYNEQFF; cdr3_nt: TGTGCCAGCAGTCAACGACTAGGTGTCTACAATGAGCAGTTCTTC; d_call: NA; cdr3_length: 15; clone_size: few; v_call: TRBV5-5; j_call: TRBJ2-1
cdr3_aa: CSARDSSLETQYF; cdr3_nt: TGCAGTGCTAGAGATTCTAGTTTGGAGACCCAGTACTTC; d_call: NA; cdr3_length: 13; clone_size: many; v_call: TRBV20-1; j_call: TRBJ2-5
cdr3_aa: CATSVYGGQGFF; cdr3_nt: TGTGCCACCTCAGTTTATGGGGGACAGGGTTTCTTT; d_call: TRBD1; cdr3_length: 12; clone_size: NA; v_call: TRBV12-3/TRBV12-4; j_call: TRBJ1-1
cdr3_aa: CASSYGLTGANTGELFF; cdr3_nt: TGTGCCAGCAGCTATGGACTTACCGGGGCGAACACCGGGGAGCTGTTTTTT; d_call: NA; cdr3_length: 17; clone_size: few; v_call: TRBV5-5; j_call: TRBJ2-2
cdr3_aa: CASSLADRVRETQYF; cdr3_nt: TGCGCCAGCAGCTTGGCCGACAGGGTCCGCGAGACCCAGTACTTC; d_call: TRBD1; cdr3_length: 15; clone_size: NA; v_call: TRBV5-1; j_call: TRBJ2-5
cdr3_aa: CASSSGLSYEQYF; cdr3_nt: TGTGCCAGCAGCTCAGGGCTATCCTACGAGCAGTACTTC; d_call: NA; cdr3_length: 13; clone_size: many; v_call: TRBV7-2; j_call: TRBJ2-7
cdr3_aa: CASRRVDQETQYF; cdr3_nt: TGTGCCAGCAGACGGGTGGACCAAGAGACCCAGTACTTC; d_call: NA; cdr3_length: 13; clone_size: few; v_call: TRBV6-1; j_call: TRBJ2-5
cdr3_aa: CASSPVGRSSYEQYF; cdr3_nt: TGTGCCAGCAGCCCCGTCGGGAGGAGCTCCTACGAGCAGTACTTC; d_call: TRBD2; cdr3_length: 15; clone_size: NA; v_call: TRBV5-5; j_call: TRBJ2-7
cdr3_aa: CASSYVPGQALQYF; cdr3_nt: TGTGCCAGCAGTTACGTCCCGGGACAGGCCTTGCAGTACTTC; d_call: TRBD1; cdr3_length: 14; clone_size: NA; v_call: TRBV6-5; j_call: TRBJ2-7
cdr3_aa: CASSGSTEYTGELFF; cdr3_nt: TGCGCCAGCAGCGGATCGACAGAGTACACCGGGGAGCTGTTTTTT; d_call: NA; cdr3_length: 15; clone_size: NA; v_call: TRBV4-3; j_call: TRBJ2-2